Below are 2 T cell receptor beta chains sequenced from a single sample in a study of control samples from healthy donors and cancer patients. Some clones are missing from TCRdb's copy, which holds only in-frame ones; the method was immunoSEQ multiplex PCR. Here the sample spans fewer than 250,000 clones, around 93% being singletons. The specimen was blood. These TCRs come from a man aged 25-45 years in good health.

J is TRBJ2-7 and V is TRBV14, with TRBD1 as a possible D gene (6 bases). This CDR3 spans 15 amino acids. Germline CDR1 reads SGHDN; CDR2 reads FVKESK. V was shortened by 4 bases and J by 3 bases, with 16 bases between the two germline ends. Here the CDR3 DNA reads TGTGCCAGCAGCCTCCTAGACAGGCCATACTACGAGCAGTACTTC. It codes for CASSLLDRPYYEQYF.

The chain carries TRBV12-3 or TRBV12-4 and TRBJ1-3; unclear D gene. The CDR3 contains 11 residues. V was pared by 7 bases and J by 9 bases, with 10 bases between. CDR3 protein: CASNALGTIYF. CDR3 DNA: TGTGCCAGCAATGCCCTGGGCACCATATATTTT.